What follows is one TCR beta chain and its context. Its antigen is unidentified. This may be a read error, as it is one base from a much larger clone. The data derive from a study of early T cells in non-severe SARS-CoV-2 infection. Study as a whole: Investigators sequenced bulk RNA drawn from unsorted whole blood, and chains remained unpaired. Study findings and constraints: In VDJdb matching, anti-spike CD8 responses were favored while private and CD4 specificities went missing.

The germline gives CDR1 SQVTM, CDR2 ANQGSEA. Trimming cost V 2 bases and J 0 bases, with 17 bases left between them. The CDR3 loop spans 17 amino acids. Individual cDNA molecules carried attached unique molecular identifiers. TCRdb redid the calling of the 5' RACE reads with MiXCR, one entry per CDR3 protein. Here the sample spans about 80,000 distinct CDR3 sequences, over 9.5% being singletons. V and J are TRBV29-1 and TRBJ2-1, with D perhaps TRBD2 (5 bases). The sequencing input was whole blood. The clonotype originates from an adult who was a healthcare worker with PCR-confirmed SARS-CoV-2 infection or an uninfected control (not recorded which). The CDR3 region is CSVESLGSGSSYNEQFF. CDR3 bases: TGCAGCGTTGAATCCCTGGGGTCGGGGTCCTCCTACAATGAGCAGTTCTTC.